What follows is one T cell receptor beta chain and its context. Method: immunoSEQ multiplex PCR; TCRdb's copy keeps in-frame clones and lacks some. The sample includes under 1,900,000 clones, approximately 98.5% of them seen just once. This sample was taken from a study of shared clonotypes between healthy human individuals. This receptor was taken from a man younger than 40 in good health. Sequencing was done on a sample of naive CD4+ T cells sorted from blood. As to subset: CD45RA+ positively selected.

CDR3 loop: CASSLAFRTSGSDTQYF. CDR3 coding DNA: TGTGCCAGCAGCTTGGCATTCAGGACTAGCGGTTCTGATACGCAGTATTTT. The rearrangement links TRBV5-4 to TRBJ2-3, with TRBD2 identical over 10 bases. Germline V gene lookup returns CDR1 SGHNT and CDR2 YYREEE (reference sequence). J lost 6 bases, V lost 0 bases, and 10 bases had no gene match. This CDR3 region has 17 residues.